The rows below give T cell receptor beta chains drawn from one sample of a study of blood T cell repertoires in COVID-19. The data were produced by immunoSEQ multiplex PCR, yet TCRdb's version contains in-frame clones alone and is incomplete. Among about 100,000 clones listed, just over 90% were seen once. The sequenced material came from peripheral blood. The receptor set was obtained from a man between 50 and 59 years old with active COVID-19. The CDR3 runs from the conserved cysteine through the conserved F or W. D genes are given only for firm matches. Clone size is given for some rows only: seen once, a few or many times, or a class if the clone is expanded.

V	J	D	size	DNA	CDR3
TRBV5-1	TRBJ1-1	.	.	TGCGCCAGCAGCTTGGACAGGAACTTAATGAACACTGAAGCTTTCTTT	CASSLDRNLMNTEAFF
TRBV4-1	TRBJ2-2	TRBD2	.	TGCGCCAGCAGCCAAAGGACTAGCGGGAGGGCTACCGGGGAGCTGTTTTTT	CASSQRTSGRATGELFF
TRBV5-1	TRBJ2-5	TRBD2	.	TGCGCCAGCAGCTTGGAGGGTAGCGGGAGGGAGACCCAGTACTTC	CASSLEGSGRETQYF
TRBV6-5	TRBJ1-5	.	.	TGTGCCAGCAGGCGGGGCTCGGATAGCAATCAGCCCCAGCATTTT	CASRRGSDSNQPQHF
TRBV15	TRBJ1-1	TRBD1	.	TGTGCCACCAGCAGAGACGGGACAGTGAACACTGAAGCTTTCTTT	CATSRDGTVNTEAFF
TRBV19	TRBJ2-4	.	.	TGTGCCAGTAGTATGGTATTAGCGGAAAACATTCAGTACTTC	CASSMVLAENIQYF
TRBV5-1	TRBJ1-1	.	.	TGCGCCAGCAGCTTGGCCGAGGCGGGGATCGCTGAAGCTTTCTTT	CASSLAEAGIAEAFF
TRBV11-2	TRBJ2-4	.	.	TGTGCCAGCAGCTCTCCCAAAAACATTCAGTACTTC	CASSSPKNIQYF
TRBV11-2	TRBJ1-4	TRBD1	once	TGTGCCAGCAGCTACAGAGGGACAGCTAATGAAAAACTGTTTTTT	CASSYRGTANEKLFF
TRBV19	TRBJ1-5	TRBD1	.	TGTGCCAGTAGTAATGACAGGGGGAGCAATCAGCCCCAGCATTTT	CASSNDRGSNQPQHF
TRBV24-1	TRBJ1-2	.	.	TGTGCCACCGCGAGCCGGGAACTCCCCTATGGCTACACCTTC	CATASRELPYGYTF
TRBV7-9	TRBJ1-5	.	few	TGTGCCAGCAGCTTAGCAGGGAGACAGCCCCAGCATTTT	CASSLAGRQPQHF
TRBV3-1/TRBV3-2	TRBJ2-3	.	few	TGTGCCAGCGGGAGCAGAACAGATACGCAGTATTTT	CASGSRTDTQYF
TRBV19	TRBJ1-1	.	.	TGTGCCAGTAGTATACAGATTAGGGGCACTGAAGCTTTCTTT	CASSIQIRGTEAFF
TRBV11-1	TRBJ2-5	TRBD1	.	TGTGCCAGCAGATTGAACAGGGGGCAAGGGGAGACCCAGTACTTC	CASRLNRGQGETQYF
TRBV6-5	TRBJ1-2	TRBD1	.	TGTGCCAGCATGCCGGCCAGGGGGCTCGGCTACACCTTC	CASMPARGLGYTF
TRBV3-1/TRBV3-2	TRBJ1-2	TRBD1	.	TGTGCCAGCAGCCCAGAGACAGGGAAAGGCTACACCTTC	CASSPETGKGYTF
TRBV5-1	TRBJ2-3	TRBD1	.	TGCGCCAGCAGCCGTGGACAGGGTTATAACACAGATACGCAGTATTTT	CASSRGQGYNTDTQYF
TRBV19	TRBJ2-2	.	.	TGTGCCAGTAAATTGGGGGGTTTGAGCACCGGGGAGCTGTTTTTT	CASKLGGLSTGELFF
TRBV6-5	TRBJ2-1	.	.	TGTGCCAGCAGTAACGGGGACTCCAAGGAGAATGAGCAGTTCTTC	CASSNGDSKENEQFF
TRBV6-2/TRBV6-3	TRBJ1-2	.	.	TGTGCCAGCAGTTACGGGGGGTCCTATGGCTACACCTTC	CASSYGGSYGYTF
TRBV20-1	TRBJ1-4	.	.	TGCAGTGCTAGTTTCGCGGGGCGCGGAGATGAAAAACTGTTTTTT	CSASFAGRGDEKLFF
TRBV6-5	TRBJ2-7	.	.	TGTGCCAGCAGAGAGGGGGGACAGAGACTCTACGAGCAGTACTTC	CASREGGQRLYEQYF